These 16 T cell receptor beta chains were sequenced from one sample in a study of beta chain features in type 1 diabetes. Expressed TCRB transcripts were sequenced because the isolated RNA had all been reverse transcribed beforehand. Data came from immunoSEQ multiplex PCR; TCRdb stores just in-frame clones and leaves some out. The table records hundreds of thousands of clones, roughly 13% of them present only once. The sequenced sample consisted of naive CD4+ T cells from blood. Source of these receptors: a man younger than 35 in good health.

The chain carries TRBV27 and TRBJ1-4; 7 bases line up with TRBD1. CDR3 length: 15 amino acids. V shed 2 bases and J 8 bases; nucleotides not matched to a gene: 8. Per the germline V gene, CDR1 is MNHEY and CDR2 is SMNVEV (reference sequence). This CDR3 reads CASSLRTGGEEKLFF. The CDR3 DNA sequence: TGTGCCAGCAGTTTACGGACAGGTGGGGAAGAAAAACTGTTTTTT.

The chain carries TRBV28 and TRBJ1-2; maybe TRBD1 (6 bases). Between the trimmed V and J ends, which lost 5 bases and 6 bases, there was a span of 13 bases. Germline lookup yields CDR1 MDHEN and CDR2 SYDVKM. The CDR3 spans 13 residues. DNA for the CDR3: TGTGCCAGCAGTCTACAGGGAACCCATGGCTACACCTTC. Residues: CASSLQGTHGYTF.

CDR3 sequence (DNA): TGTGCCAGTAGTCCAGGAGGGGCTGTCCAAAACAATGAGCAGTTCTTC. It translates to CASSPGGAVQNNEQFF. The gene calls are TRBV19 and TRBJ2-1, with TRBD2 as a possible D gene (6 bases). The CDR3 extends over 16 amino acids. The V and J ends lost 5 bases and 5 bases respectively, with 19 bases between them. Germline V CDR1 and CDR2: LNHDA, SQIVND (reference sequence).

The chain uses TRBV29-1 and TRBJ2-7, with D possibly being TRBD2 (7 bases). The CDR3 is made up of 11 amino acids. Germline V gene sequence: CDR1 SQVTM, CDR2 ANQGSEA. The V gene lost 7 bases and the J gene lost 7 bases, with 14 bases spanning the gap. DNA of the CDR3: TGCAGCGGCGGAGGGGGGGTTGAGCAGTACTTC. This gives the protein CSGGGGVEQYF.

The V and J genes are TRBV30 and TRBJ1-1; D not resolved. The length of the CDR3 is 13 residues. Per the germline V gene, CDR1 is GTSNPN and CDR2 is SVGIG (reference sequence). V was cut by 2 bases and J by 2 bases, with 9 bases left in between. The CDR3, as DNA: TGTGCCTGGAGTCCCTCTCCTAACACTGAAGCTTTCTTT. Residues: CAWSPSPNTEAFF.

The table lists this clone with a few counts. The chain carries TRBV4-3 and TRBJ2-2, with 12 bases lining up with TRBD1. The CDR3 has 19 residues. Per the germline V gene, CDR1 is LGHNA and CDR2 is YSLEER. The V and J ends lost 1 base and 5 bases, in that order; junction bases with no gene match: 11. This CDR3 is CASSQARDRGLFRTGELFF. The CDR3 bases are TGCGCCAGCAGCCAAGCCCGGGACAGGGGGCTTTTCCGAACCGGGGAGCTGTTTTTT.

Only a few counts were recorded for this clone. The chain has TRBV7-3 and TRBJ1-2, with TRBD1 matching over 7 bases. J was trimmed by 4 bases and V by 6 bases; bases with no gene match: 5. Germline V CDR1 and CDR2: SGHTA, FQGTGA. CDR3 length: 13 amino acids. The DNA of the CDR3 is TGTGCCAGCAGTCGGGACAGAAGCTATGGCTACACCTTC. The encoded protein is CASSRDRSYGYTF.

A few counts support this clone. The chain joins TRBV29-1 to TRBJ2-3, with D maybe TRBD1 (6 bases). Germline CDR1 and CDR2: SQVTM and ANQGSEA. This CDR3 comprises 13 residues. V lost 7 bases and J lost 5, with 16 bases in between. CDR3 coding DNA: TGCAGCGGAGTTGAAGGGGGAATAGATACGCAGTATTTT. Protein: CSGVEGGIDTQYF.

A word on this clone: Other DNA sequences in this sample translate to the same CDR3. CDR3 protein: CASSFDRDYGYTF. CDR3 coding DNA: TGTGCCAGCAGCTTCGACAGGGACTATGGCTACACCTTC. V usage is TRBV7-9 and J usage is TRBJ1-2, with 7 nucleotides matching TRBD1. Germline V gene data show CDR1 as SEHNR and CDR2 as FQNEAQ (reference sequence). The CDR3 totals 13 residues. With V trimmed by 3 bases and J by 3 bases, 1 base remained unmatched.

The chain uses TRBV4-1 and TRBJ2-7, with a possible D match to TRBD2 (5 bases). The CDR3 spans 16 residues. Deletions cut 0 bases from V and 2 bases from J, with 14 bases between. Germline CDR1 is MGHRA and CDR2 is YSYEKL. CDR3 sequence reads: CASSQERLAKPYEQYF. CDR3 nucleotide sequence: TGCGCCAGCAGCCAAGAAAGGCTAGCAAAACCCTACGAGCAGTACTTC.

V usage is TRBV7-3 and J usage is TRBJ2-7; D might be TRBD2 (5 bases). From germline, CDR1 is SGHTA and CDR2 FQGTGA. Between the trimmed V and J ends, which lost 5 bases and 3 bases, there was a span of 11 bases. The CDR3 has 13 amino acids. CDR3 residues: CASSPGEGYEQYF. The CDR3 DNA is TGTGCCAGCAGCCCCGGAGAGGGCTACGAGCAGTACTTC.

This chain uses TRBV28 with TRBJ1-5; D gene ambiguous. Per the germline V gene, CDR1 is MDHEN and CDR2 is SYDVKM. Trimming removed 2 bases at V and 6 bases at J, with 11 bases between. The CDR3 consists of 14 residues. CDR3 DNA: TGTGCCAGCAGTTTAAAGAGGGTGGGTCAGCCCCAGCATTTT. Its translation is CASSLKRVGQPQHF.

This clone was detected a few times. This sequence joins TRBV28 and TRBJ1-1; D gene ambiguous. CDR3 length: 14 residues. V was clipped by 2 bases and J by 0 bases, with 7 bases between them. In germline, CDR1 is MDHEN, CDR2 SYDVKM. The CDR3 is CASSLRQLNTEAFF. The CDR3 DNA follows: TGTGCCAGCAGTTTAAGACAATTGAACACTGAAGCTTTCTTT.

This rearrangement joins TRBV7-8 to TRBJ2-4; TRBD1 might be the D (6 bases). Germline CDR1 is SGHVS and CDR2 is FQNEAQ. This CDR3 contains 14 residues. The V end was cut by 3 bases, the J end by 4 bases, with 10 bases between. The CDR3 coding sequence is TGTGCCAGCAGCTTGACTACAGGGAAAAACATTCAGTACTTC. This translates into CASSLTTGKNIQYF.

This chain joins TRBV10-3 and TRBJ2-3; TRBD2 might be the D (6 bases). V lost 3 bases and J 0 bases, leaving 16 bases between the germline ends. Germline-derived CDR1 and CDR2 are ENHRY and SYGVKD. This CDR3 region has 17 residues. In DNA form, the CDR3 reads TGTGCCATCAGTGATGATAAGTGGGAGGTTAGCACAGATACGCAGTATTTT. It is translated as CAISDDKWEVSTDTQYF.

There are a few counts of this clone. CDR3 sequence (DNA): TGTGCCAGCTCACCAACAGAAGAAAGCACAGATACGCAGTATTTT. It specifies CASSPTEESTDTQYF. The rearrangement uses TRBV18 and TRBJ2-3; D is uncertain. Trimming left V 2 bases short and J 0 bases short, with 9 bases between. The CDR3 totals 15 residues. The germline V gene has CDR1 KGHSH and CDR2 LQKENI. The full variable domain, its missing parts supplied by reference TRBV18 and TRBJ2-3, is NAGVMQNPRHLVRRRGQEARLRCSPMKGHSHVYWYRQLPEEGLKFMVYLQKENIIDESGMPKERFSAEFPKEGPSILRIQQVVRGDSAAYFCASSPTEESTDTQYFGPGTRLTVL.